This T cell receptor (beta chain) was obtained from a study of Graves' ophthalmopathy and Graves' hyperthyroidism. Regarding the study as a whole: A 13-signature model separated ophthalmopathy from stable hyperthyroidism, reaching around 88% sensitivity and under 82% specificity cross-validated.

CDR3 regions of TCR beta were amplified from RNA transcripts. RT-PCR in the first round used HTBI primers; a second-round multiplex PCR followed. TCRdb re-analysed the multiplex PCR reads in MiXCR, keeping a single row per CDR3 protein. The table includes about 700,000 distinct CDR3 sequences, 40% detected once. The CDR3 length is 15 residues. The germline CDR1 and CDR2 sequences are SEHNR and FQNEAQ (reference sequence). V lost 5 bases and J 2 bases, leaving 16 bases between the germline ends. Details on this clonotype: Its cognate antigen is unknown.

The sequencing input was peripheral blood. This receptor was obtained from an adult man with Graves' ophthalmopathy. The chain uses TRBV7-9 and TRBJ2-7; D gene ambiguous. The CDR3 loop reads CASSQDGSGAYEQYF. CDR3 coding DNA: TGTGCCAGCAGCCAAGATGGGTCTGGGGCCTACGAGCAGTACTTC.